These 22 T cell receptor beta chains originate from one sample sequenced in a study of blood T cell repertoires in COVID-19. Sequencing used immunoSEQ multiplex PCR; TCRdb keeps in-frame clones, though not all of them. The data contain about 200,000 clones, 65% to 85% of them singletons. The material sequenced was peripheral blood. All receptors come from a woman aged 80 or over with acute or convalescent COVID-19.

This clone was seen a single time. V gene TRBV18 combines with J gene TRBJ1-6; 8 bases line up with TRBD1. This CDR3 region has 16 residues. Germline V gene lookup returns CDR1 KGHSH and CDR2 LQKENI. V gave up 3 bases and J gave up 6 bases; unmatched junction bases: 7. CDR3 protein: CASSPMDRDFNSPLHF. As DNA, the CDR3 is TGTGCCAGCTCACCCATGGACAGGGACTTTAATTCACCCCTCCACTTT.

This chain connects TRBV7-2 to TRBJ1-5; maybe TRBD1 (5 bases). V lost 5 bases and J 2 bases, leaving 13 bases between the germline ends. The CDR3 loop spans 15 amino acids. Germline V lookup: CDR1 SGHTA, CDR2 FQGNSA. CDR3 DNA: TGTGCCAGCAGCCCCGGGGGAGGCGGCAATCAGCCCCAGCATTTT. Its protein is CASSPGGGGNQPQHF.

The chain uses TRBV5-4 and TRBJ2-5; 8 bases align to TRBD1. The V segment lost 2 bases and the J segment 1 base; nucleotides outside the gene matches: 7. The length of the CDR3 is 16 residues. CDR1 is SGHNT and CDR2 is YYREEE in the germline V gene (reference sequence). CDR3 protein: CASSLGQGVGQETQYF. The CDR3 DNA is TGTGCCAGCAGCTTAGGACAGGGTGTTGGCCAAGAGACCCAGTACTTC.

The chain combines TRBV19 with TRBJ1-3, with no clear D. Trimming stripped 3 bases from V and 2 bases from J, with 8 bases between. Germline V gene lookup returns CDR1 LNHDA and CDR2 SQIVND (reference sequence). The CDR3 consists of 14 residues. The CDR3 protein is CASSISGAGNTIYF. In nucleotides, the CDR3 is TGTGCCAGTAGTATCAGTGGTGCTGGAAACACCATATATTTT.

V and J are TRBV7-9 and TRBJ1-4, with D possibly being TRBD1 (6 bases). V was trimmed by 6 bases and J by 0 bases, leaving 17 bases between them. Germline assignment: CDR1 SEHNR and CDR2 FQNEAQ (reference sequence). The CDR3 covers 17 residues. CDR3 region: CASRYKTGIATNEKLFF. The CDR3 nucleotides are TGTGCCAGCAGATACAAAACAGGGATTGCAACTAATGAAAAACTGTTTTTT.

The chain recombines TRBV6-5 with TRBJ2-7; 13 bases align to TRBD2. The J segment lost 7 bases and the V segment lost 2 bases, leaving 8 bases of the junction unmatched. CDR3 length: 16 residues. The germline V gene has CDR1 MNHEY and CDR2 SVGAGI. CDR3 nucleotides: TGTGCCAGCAGTTACGACGGGACTAGCGGGATAGGGGAGCAGTACTTC. Protein sequence: CASSYDGTSGIGEQYF.

This rearrangement joins TRBV25-1 to TRBJ1-2; D gene uncertain. V was pared by 4 bases and J by 4 bases, with 13 bases between. The V gene's germline CDR1 is MGHDK and CDR2 SYGVNS. The length of the CDR3 is 14 residues. CDR3 amino acids: CASSVRGGSYGYTF. The DNA of the CDR3 is TGTGCCAGCAGTGTACGCGGAGGGAGCTATGGCTACACCTTC.

This clone was counted once. The rearrangement uses TRBV5-1 and TRBJ1-1; perhaps TRBD1 as D (5 bases). This CDR3 comprises 14 residues. Trimming left V 0 bases short and J 4 bases short, with 10 bases between. Germline V CDR1 and CDR2: SGHRS, YFSETQ. The CDR3 is CASSLVDITTEAFF. CDR3 bases: TGCGCCAGCAGCTTGGTGGACATCACCACTGAAGCTTTCTTT.

As DNA, the CDR3 is TGCGCCAGCAGCTCGGGACAGGCTAACTATGGCTACACCTTC. This codes for CASSSGQANYGYTF. This sequence joins TRBV5-1 and TRBJ1-2, with 8 bases that match TRBD1. Germline V gene sequence: CDR1 SGHRS, CDR2 YFSETQ. Unmatched junction bases numbered 1, after V lost 3 bases and J lost 0 bases. The CDR3 runs to 14 residues.

The rearrangement joins TRBV19 to TRBJ2-1; 12 bases line up with TRBD2. The V gene end was trimmed by 0 bases and the J gene end by 3 bases; junction bases not matched to a gene: 3. This CDR3 has 17 amino acids. CDR1 LNHDA and CDR2 SQIVND come from the germline V gene (reference sequence). The CDR3 sequence is CASSIDWGLAGYNEQFF. The CDR3 nucleotides read TGTGCCAGTAGTATAGATTGGGGACTAGCGGGCTACAATGAGCAGTTCTTC.

This chain joins TRBV5-1 and TRBJ1-2; 8 bases match TRBD1. Germline assignment: CDR1 SGHRS and CDR2 YFSETQ. The CDR3 extends over 14 amino acids. The ends lost 4 bases at V and 3 bases at J; junction bases unmatched: 5. In DNA, the CDR3 is TGCGCCAGCAGCCCGGGACAGGCGGACTATGGCTACACCTTC. Protein sequence: CASSPGQADYGYTF.

This chain joins TRBV7-9 and TRBJ1-4; no reliable D call. Looked up from germline, CDR1 is SEHNR and CDR2 is FQNEAQ (reference sequence). This CDR3 is built from 11 residues. Trimming pared 10 bases from V and 8 bases from J, leaving 11 bases between. CDR3 in DNA: TGTGCCACCCAATATAGCGAAAAACTGTTTTTT. Translated: CATQYSEKLFF.

The V call is TRBV7-3, the J call TRBJ2-6; the D gene is possibly TRBD1 (5 bases). V was cut by 5 bases and J by 4 bases, with 15 bases left in between. The germline V gene encodes CDR1 SGHTA and CDR2 FQGTGA. The CDR3 has 16 residues. CDR3 residues: CASSPTLGPGANVLTF. In nucleotides, the CDR3 is TGTGCCAGCAGCCCGACTTTGGGGCCCGGGGCCAACGTCCTGACTTTC. Supplemented by reference TRBV7-3 and TRBJ2-6, the full variable domain reads GAGVSQTPSNKVTEKGKYVELRCDPISGHTALYWYRQSLGQGPEFLIYFQGTGAADDSGLPNDRFFAVRPEGSVSTLKIQRTERGDSAVYLCASSPTLGPGANVLTFGAGSRLTVL.

In this sample, this clone turned up a few times. The chain is built from TRBV7-9 and TRBJ2-6; TRBD1 matches at 11 bases. The V gene's germline CDR1 is SEHNR and CDR2 FQNEAQ (reference sequence). CDR3 size: 17 residues. The junction had 11 bases not matched to a gene; V was cut back by 11 bases and J by 2 bases. The CDR3 nucleotides are TGTGCCGAACCGACCGGGACAGGGGGTCCTGGGGCCAACGTCCTGACTTTC. It specifies CAEPTGTGGPGANVLTF.

The chain joins TRBV5-1 to TRBJ2-3, with TRBD2 matching over 14 bases. J lost 7 bases, V lost 4 bases, and 8 bases had no gene match. Germline V gene sequence: CDR1 SGHRS, CDR2 YFSETQ. The CDR3 runs 16 residues. The CDR3 sequence: CASSGTGTSGSNTQYF. CDR3 coding DNA: TGCGCCAGCAGCGGAACCGGGACTAGCGGGAGTAATACGCAGTATTTT.

The chain carries TRBV10-3 and TRBJ2-1; perhaps TRBD1 as D (5 bases). The germline gives CDR1 ENHRY, CDR2 SYGVKD. V shed 5 bases and J shed 0 bases, with 11 bases lying between them. The CDR3 is made up of 15 amino acids. The CDR3 protein is CAISQTALSYNEQFF. CDR3 bases: TGTGCCATCAGTCAGACAGCGCTCTCCTACAATGAGCAGTTCTTC.

This rearrangement joins TRBV19 to TRBJ1-1; 9 positions match TRBD1. The ends lost 5 bases at V and 3 bases at J; junction bases unmatched: 7. The CDR3 loop spans 15 amino acids. The germline V gene has CDR1 LNHDA and CDR2 SQIVND (reference sequence). The DNA for the CDR3 is TGTGCCAGTAGTTTAGGGACAGGGTGGGACACTGAAGCTTTCTTT. This encodes CASSLGTGWDTEAFF.

J is TRBJ2-7 and V is TRBV20-1; the match to TRBD1 covers 7 bases. CDR3 length: 15 amino acids. CDR1 is DFQATT, CDR2 SNEGSKA, per germline (reference sequence). J gave up 4 bases and V 3 bases, and 12 bases lay outside the gene matches. The CDR3 DNA reads as TGCAGTGCTAGTTTACAGGGGTATCGAGTTTACGAGCAGTACTTC. It encodes CSASLQGYRVYEQYF.

The chain carries TRBV18 and TRBJ2-7, with 13 bases fitting TRBD2. After removal of 4 bases from V and 1 base from J, the junction contained 4 bases not matched to a gene. The CDR3 runs to 16 residues. Germline CDR1 KGHSH, CDR2 LQKENI. CDR3 protein: CASSRGLAGVSYEQYF. The CDR3 nucleotides read TGTGCCAGCTCACGCGGACTAGCGGGGGTATCCTACGAGCAGTACTTC.

The chain is built from TRBV29-1 and TRBJ2-7, with a possible D match to TRBD2 (6 bases). The CDR3 spans 12 residues. The germline V gene has CDR1 SQVTM and CDR2 ANQGSEA. The V end was cut by 6 bases, the J end by 2 bases, with 11 bases between. This chain's CDR3 is CSVGLHTYEQYF. DNA of the CDR3: TGCAGCGTCGGACTACACACCTACGAGCAGTACTTC.

This chain links TRBV5-6 with TRBJ2-5; TRBD2 is a possible D gene (5 bases). The CDR3 is made up of 13 amino acids. Germline CDR1 reads SGHDT; CDR2 reads YYEEEE. V was cut by 4 bases and J by 7 bases, with 14 bases left in between. Written as DNA, the CDR3 is TGTGCCAGCAGCCCGGGAAGGTATGGGACCCAGTACTTC. Its translation is CASSPGRYGTQYF.

The V and J genes are TRBV14 and TRBJ2-1; TRBD2 aligns across 9 bases. The CDR3 is 15 amino acids. The germline V gene has CDR1 SGHDN and CDR2 FVKESK. The ends lost 0 bases at V and 8 bases at J; junction bases unmatched: 5. This chain's CDR3 is CASSQDSGRRDEQFF. CDR3 coding DNA: TGTGCCAGCAGCCAAGACAGCGGGAGGAGGGATGAGCAGTTCTTC.